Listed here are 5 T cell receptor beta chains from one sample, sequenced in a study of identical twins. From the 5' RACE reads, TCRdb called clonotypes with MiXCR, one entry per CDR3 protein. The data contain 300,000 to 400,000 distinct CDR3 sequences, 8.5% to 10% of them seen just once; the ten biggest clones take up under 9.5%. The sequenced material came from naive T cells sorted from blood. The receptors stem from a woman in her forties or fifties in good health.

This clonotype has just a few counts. This chain's CDR3 is CASSFRGVGNTEAFF. CDR3 nucleotides: TGTGCCAGCAGCTTTCGGGGGGTCGGGAACACTGAAGCTTTCTTT. The chain carries TRBV5-6 and TRBJ1-1, with D possibly TRBD1 on 5 matching bases. The V gene's germline CDR1 is SGHDT and CDR2 YYEEEE. The germline V and J ends were trimmed by 2 bases and 1 base, with 12 bases remaining between them. The CDR3 sequence is 15 residues long.

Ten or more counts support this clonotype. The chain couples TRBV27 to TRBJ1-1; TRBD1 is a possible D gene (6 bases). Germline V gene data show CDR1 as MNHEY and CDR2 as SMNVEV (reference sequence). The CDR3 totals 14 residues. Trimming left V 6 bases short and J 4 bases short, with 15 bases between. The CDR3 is CASSVQGSPTEAFF. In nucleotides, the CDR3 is TGTGCCAGCAGCGTCCAGGGGTCCCCCACTGAAGCTTTCTTT.

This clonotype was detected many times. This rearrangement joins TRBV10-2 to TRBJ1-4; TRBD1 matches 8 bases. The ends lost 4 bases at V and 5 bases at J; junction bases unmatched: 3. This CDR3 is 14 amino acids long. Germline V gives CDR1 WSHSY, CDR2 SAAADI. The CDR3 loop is CASSGTGWNEKLFF. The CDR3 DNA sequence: TGCGCCAGCAGTGGGACAGGGTGGAATGAAAAACTGTTTTTT.

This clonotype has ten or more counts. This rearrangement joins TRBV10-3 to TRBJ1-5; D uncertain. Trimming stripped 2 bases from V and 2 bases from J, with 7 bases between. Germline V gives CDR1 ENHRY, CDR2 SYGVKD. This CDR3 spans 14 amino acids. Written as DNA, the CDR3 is TGTGCCATCAGTGAGGGTCCCGGCAATCAGCCCCAGCATTTT. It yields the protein CAISEGPGNQPQHF.

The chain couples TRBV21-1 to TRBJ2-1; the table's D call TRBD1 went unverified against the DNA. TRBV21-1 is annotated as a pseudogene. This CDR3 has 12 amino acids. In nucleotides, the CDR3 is TGTGCCACCCCCCGGCGAAGGAGCTTAAGGTGTTTC. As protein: CATPRRRSLRCF.